The 30 T cell receptor beta chains reported below all come from one sample, sequenced in a study of T cells in Graves' hyperthyroidism and ophthalmopathy. TCR beta CDR3 region amplification was performed from RNA transcripts. The HTBI primer set drove a first-round RT-PCR of the TCR CDR3. TCRdb itself ran the multiplex PCR reads through MiXCR, one entry per CDR3 protein. Counted here are 530,000 or so distinct CDR3 sequences, about a sixth occurring once; the ten biggest clones make up 17%. Sequenced: blood. The receptors originated from a woman between 18 and 29 years old with Graves' ophthalmopathy.

This clonotype appeared a few times. The chain links TRBV9 to TRBJ2-3; possibly TRBD1 for D (6 bases). V shed 2 bases and J shed 2 bases, with 9 bases lying between them. The germline gives CDR1 SGDLS, CDR2 YYNGEE. There are 14 residues in the CDR3. The CDR3 nucleotides are TGTGCCAGCAGCGTTCAGGGGTTCACAGATACGCAGTATTTT. Its translation: CASSVQGFTDTQYF.

This clonotype was seen more than once but under ten times. CDR3 sequence (DNA): TGTGCCAGCCGATCGGGACAGGCGAACAACTATGGCTACACCTTC. It yields the protein CASRSGQANNYGYTF. J is TRBJ1-2 and V is TRBV27; 8 positions match TRBD1. Germline-derived CDR1 and CDR2 are MNHEY and SMNVEV (reference sequence). CDR3 length: 15 residues. V lost 8 bases to trimming and J lost 2 bases; unmatched junction nucleotides: 10.

This chain links TRBV5-1 with TRBJ2-7; D is unresolved. Germline loops: CDR1 SGHRS, CDR2 YFSETQ. Trimming took 0 bases from V and 0 from J, leaving 10 bases between them. This CDR3 contains 15 residues. CDR3: CASSLGSVSSYEQYF. As DNA, the CDR3 is TGCGCCAGCAGCTTGGGCAGCGTATCCTCCTACGAGCAGTACTTC.

The J gene is TRBJ1-6, the V gene TRBV25-1; no firm D call. The CDR3 sequence is 15 residues long. Trimming shortened V by 6 bases and J by 7 bases, and 16 bases separated the two germline ends. The germline gives CDR1 MGHDK, CDR2 SYGVNS. CDR3: CASRLTAVVNSPLHF. CDR3 DNA: TGTGCCAGCAGGTTAACGGCCGTCGTCAATTCACCCCTCCACTTT.

This clonotype was picked up many times. The chain has TRBV18 and TRBJ2-7; D is unclear. CDR1 is KGHSH, CDR2 LQKENI, per germline. This CDR3 contains 13 residues. Between the trimmed V and J ends, which lost 5 bases and 2 bases, there was a span of 10 bases. CDR3 loop: CASSTGLPYEQYF. The CDR3 DNA follows: TGTGCCAGCTCAACGGGTCTCCCCTACGAGCAGTACTTC.

This clonotype was observed a handful of times. This chain links TRBV13 with TRBJ2-1; 12 bases map to TRBD2. The germline CDR1 and CDR2 sequences are PRHDT and FYEKMQ (reference sequence). With 8 bases clipped from V and 6 bases from J, the junction kept 5 bases outside the gene matches. The CDR3 is 14 residues long. The CDR3 coding sequence is TGTGCCAGCCGCCGGACTAGCGGGGTCAATGAGCAGTTCTTC. Amino acid sequence: CASRRTSGVNEQFF. The whole variable domain, remainder taken from reference TRBV13 and TRBJ2-1, is AAGVIQSPRHLIKEKRETATLKCYPIPRHDTVYWYQQGPGQDPQFLISFYEKMQSDKGSIPDRFSAQQFSDYHSELNMSSLELGDSALYFCASRRTSGVNEQFFGPGTRLTVL.

The chain combines TRBV12-3 or TRBV12-4 with TRBJ2-7, with 7 bases that match TRBD2. This CDR3 has 15 residues. J gave up 2 bases and V 3 bases, and 7 bases lay outside the gene matches. As DNA, the CDR3 is TGTGCCAGCAGTTTCCAACGGGGGGAGACCTACGAGCAGTACTTC. Translating gives CASSFQRGETYEQYF.

This clonotype has just a few counts. The V and J genes are TRBV27 and TRBJ1-5; TRBD1 matches 8 bases. V trimming: 6 bases; J trimming: 6 bases; junction bases outside the gene matches: 7. Germline V gives CDR1 MNHEY, CDR2 SMNVEV (reference sequence). The CDR3 is 14 residues long. The CDR3 protein is CASRVTGAGQPQHF. The CDR3 nucleotides read TGTGCCAGCAGAGTGACAGGGGCAGGTCAGCCCCAGCATTTT.

This clonotype has only one observation. The rearrangement uses TRBV6-1 and TRBJ2-2, with 10 bases matching TRBD1. Trimming removed 5 bases from V and 5 bases from J; junction bases left unmatched: 5. The CDR3 is made up of 15 amino acids. CDR1 is MNHNS and CDR2 is SASEGT in the germline V gene. The CDR3 nucleotides read TGTGCCAGCAGTCTCGGGACAGGGGAAACCGGGGAGCTGTTTTTT. Translation: CASSLGTGETGELFF.

This clonotype was detected only a few times. The chain employs TRBV20-1 and TRBJ1-2; weak D call: TRBD1 (5 bases). V was shortened by 5 bases and J by 5 bases, with 24 bases between the two germline ends. The CDR3 loop spans 16 amino acids. Germline CDR1 and CDR2: DFQATT and SNEGSKA (reference sequence). The CDR3 sequence is CSAPPRNAGTSYGYTF. CDR3 nucleotides: TGCAGTGCTCCCCCCCGGAATGCCGGGACGTCTTATGGCTACACCTTC.

This clonotype was observed many times. Written as DNA, the CDR3 is TGTGCCAGCAGGCCATGGGACCCCCGTCGCTATGGCTACACCTTC. Amino acids: CASRPWDPRRYGYTF. This rearrangement joins TRBV6-1 to TRBJ1-2; D may be TRBD1 (5 bases). Germline V gene lookup returns CDR1 MNHNS and CDR2 SASEGT. CDR3 length: 15 residues. The V and J ends lost 6 bases and 4 bases respectively, with 18 bases between them.

This clonotype showed up just a few times. The genes are TRBV6-2 or TRBV6-3 and TRBJ1-1; D unresolved. The CDR3 is 15 residues long. The ends were cut back, 5 bases at V and 1 base at J, with 14 bases in the middle. Germline-derived CDR1 and CDR2 are MNHEY and SVGEGT. In DNA form, the CDR3 reads TGTGCCAGCAGTCCCGCGACCCCACGGAACACTGAAGCTTTCTTT. As protein: CASSPATPRNTEAFF.

This clonotype was seen only a few times. The V and J genes are TRBV3-2 and TRBJ2-3; the D call in the table, TRBD2, was not verified against the DNA. TRBV3-2 is a listed pseudogene. CDR3 size: 17 residues. The CDR3: CASSPVPSGRSTDTQYF. In DNA, the CDR3 is TGTGCCAGCAGCCCAGTGCCTAGCGGGAGAAGTACAGATACGCAGTATTTT.

The rearrangement links TRBV12-2 to TRBJ1-1; the table's D call TRBD1 went unverified against the DNA. TRBV12-2 is termed a pseudogene. CDR3 length equals 18 residues. The CDR3: CASRLDSGQTSMNTEAFF. In DNA form, the CDR3 reads TGTGCAAGTCGCTTAGACTCGGGACAGACATCAATGAACACTGAAGCTTTCTTT.

This chain connects TRBV10-3 to TRBJ1-6; D gene uncertain. CDR1 and CDR2 from the germline V gene are ENHRY and SYGVKD. This CDR3 is built from 15 residues. Trimming took off 8 bases at V and 3 bases at J, with 14 bases between the two ends. The CDR3 DNA reads TGTGCCATCGGGTTCGGTGTACACTATAATTCACCCCTCCACTTT. Protein sequence: CAIGFGVHYNSPLHF.

This clonotype was seen repeatedly, ten times or more. The gene calls are TRBV6-1 and TRBJ1-1, with D hard to call. CDR1 MNHNS and CDR2 SASEGT come from the germline V gene. The V end was cut by 6 bases, the J end by 0 bases, with 14 bases between. The CDR3 covers 15 residues. The CDR3 coding sequence is TGTGCCAGCAGACTGACCCGAACCCTGAACACTGAAGCTTTCTTT. It translates to CASRLTRTLNTEAFF.

The chain employs TRBV7-9 and TRBJ2-2, with 8 bases aligning to TRBD2. V was pared by 5 bases and J by 5 bases, with 7 bases of the junction left unmatched. Germline-derived CDR1 and CDR2 are SEHNR and FQNEAQ (reference sequence). The CDR3 is 15 amino acids. CDR3 region: CASSETSGATGELFF. CDR3 nucleotide sequence: TGTGCCAGCAGCGAAACTAGCGGAGCTACCGGGGAGCTGTTTTTT.

The table lists this clonotype with many counts. The chain joins TRBV13 to TRBJ2-7; 11 positions agree with TRBD1. J was trimmed by 5 bases and V by 1 base; bases with no gene match: 7. This CDR3 contains 16 residues. From germline, CDR1 is PRHDT and CDR2 FYEKMQ (reference sequence). The CDR3 bases are TGTGCCAGCAGCTTAGATTTGGGGACAGGGGGGAACGAGCAGTACTTC. Amino acid sequence: CASSLDLGTGGNEQYF.

This clonotype was seen at least ten times. The V and J genes are TRBV29-1 and TRBJ1-1, with TRBD1 identical over 7 bases. The junction had 9 bases not matched to a gene; V was cut back by 6 bases and J by 2 bases. Germline assignment: CDR1 SQVTM and CDR2 ANQGSEA. The CDR3 runs to 14 residues. The DNA of the CDR3 is TGCAGCGTGCGCAGACAGGGCGAAAACACTGAAGCTTTCTTT. It is translated as CSVRRQGENTEAFF. Combining the CDR3 with reference TRBV29-1 and TRBJ1-1 gives the whole variable domain SAVISQKPSRDICQRGTSLTIQCQVDSQVTMMFWYRQQPGQSLTLIATANQGSEATYESGFVIDKFPISRPNLTFSTLTVSNMSPEDSSIYLCSVRRQGENTEAFFGQGTRLTVV.

This sequence joins TRBV6-1 and TRBJ2-7, with TRBD1 matching 12 bases. V shed 7 bases, J shed 7 bases, and the junction held 17 bases outside the gene matches. CDR1 is MNHNS and CDR2 is SASEGT in the germline V gene. The CDR3 length is 17 residues. CDR3 in amino acids: CASKVGTGGRWSTEQYF. CDR3 DNA sequence: TGTGCCAGCAAGGTTGGGACAGGGGGCCGTTGGTCTACGGAGCAGTACTTC.

This clonotype was recorded at least ten times. The chain is built from TRBV7-8 and TRBJ2-1; TRBD2 aligns across 12 bases. The CDR3 is made up of 18 amino acids. Germline lookup yields CDR1 SGHVS and CDR2 FQNEAQ. After removal of 3 bases from V and 0 bases from J, the junction contained 6 bases not matched to a gene. Here the CDR3 DNA reads TGTGCCAGCAGCTTGACTAGCGGGGGAGTCAGCTCCTACAATGAGCAGTTCTTC. Protein sequence: CASSLTSGGVSSYNEQFF. The full variable domain, its missing parts supplied by reference TRBV7-8 and TRBJ2-1, is GAGVSQSPRYKVAKRGQDVALRCDPISGHVSLFWYQQALGQGPEFLTYFQNEAQLDKSGLPSDRFFAERPEGSVSTLKIQRTQQEDSAVYLCASSLTSGGVSSYNEQFFGPGTRLTVL.

This clonotype was recorded at least ten times. The CDR3 region is CASSYSPGLSYNEQFF. The CDR3 DNA reads TGTGCCAGCAGTTACTCTCCTGGGCTCTCCTACAATGAGCAGTTCTTC. The chain has TRBV6-5 and TRBJ2-1; D remains ambiguous. Between the trimmed V and J ends, which lost 0 bases and 0 bases, there was a span of 9 bases. CDR1 and CDR2 (germline): MNHEY, SVGAGI. The CDR3 runs to 16 residues.

This clonotype came up many times. The chain employs TRBV12-3 or TRBV12-4 and TRBJ1-1; 7 nucleotides line up with TRBD1. This CDR3 spans 14 amino acids. Trimming at V came to 3 bases and at J to 4 bases, leaving 5 bases not matched to a gene. The CDR3 DNA reads TGTGCCAGCAGTTTTGGGGCAGGGGGCACTGAAGCTTTCTTT. Protein: CASSFGAGGTEAFF.

At least ten counts were recorded for this clonotype. This chain joins TRBV3-1 and TRBJ1-6; D ambiguous. The CDR3 has 15 amino acids. V lost 3 bases to trimming and J lost 5 bases, with 11 bases between them. The V gene's germline CDR1 is LGHDT and CDR2 YNNKEL (reference sequence). As DNA, the CDR3 is TGTGCCAGCAGCCAGTGGACTCAACATAATTCACCCCTCCACTTT. It encodes CASSQWTQHNSPLHF.

This clonotype was seen at least ten times. The chain is built from TRBV28 and TRBJ2-1; 8 nucleotides align to TRBD2. The germline CDR1 and CDR2 sequences are MDHEN and SYDVKM. Losses at the gene ends were 6 bases for V and 8 bases for J; bases not matched to a gene: 12. The CDR3 is made up of 15 amino acids. CDR3 DNA sequence: TGTGCCAGCAGCCAAGGGACGGGGGGGGTCCATGAGCAGTTCTTC. This sequence encodes CASSQGTGGVHEQFF.

In this sample, this clonotype turned up many times. V gene TRBV14 combines with J gene TRBJ2-1, with D possibly TRBD2 on 6 matching bases. The CDR3 has 16 amino acids. V dropped 2 bases and J dropped 6 bases, with 17 bases sitting between them. Germline V gives CDR1 SGHDN, CDR2 FVKESK. CDR3 sequence: CASSQRNGSEGNEQFF. The CDR3 region has the DNA TGTGCCAGCAGCCAAAGGAACGGGAGTGAGGGCAATGAGCAGTTCTTC. Variable domain in full (rest from reference TRBV14 and TRBJ2-1): EAGVTQFPSHSVIEKGQTVTLRCDPISGHDNLYWYRRVMGKEIKFLLHFVKESKQDESGMPNNRFLAERTGGTYSTLKVQPAELEDSGVYFCASSQRNGSEGNEQFFGPGTRLTVL.

This clonotype appeared a few times. In nucleotides, the CDR3 is TGTGCCCCCCCCGGGGGGCCTACGTTGAACACTGAAGCTTTCTTT. Translated: CAPPGGPTLNTEAFF. The rearrangement links TRBV12-3 or TRBV12-4 to TRBJ1-1, with D possibly TRBD1 on 6 matching bases. Trimming left V 11 bases short and J 0 bases short, with 19 bases between. This CDR3 is built from 15 residues.

For this clonotype: A far more abundant clone sits one base away, making this likely a read error. The gene calls are TRBV3-1 and TRBJ1-1, with 8 bases aligning to TRBD1. There are 14 residues in the CDR3. The germline gives CDR1 LGHDT, CDR2 YNNKEL (reference sequence). CDR3 protein: CASNQGTGNTEAFF. As DNA, the CDR3 is TGTGCCAGCAACCAAGGGACAGGGAACACTGAAGCTTTCTTT.

This clonotype occurred many times. Here the CDR3 reads CASSLAPGTLRGNEQFF. The CDR3 DNA reads as TGTGCCAGCAGCTTAGCCCCCGGGACCCTCAGAGGCAATGAGCAGTTCTTC. This rearrangement joins TRBV7-3 to TRBJ2-1; D may match TRBD1 or TRBD2 (5 bases each). The germline V gene encodes CDR1 SGHTA and CDR2 FQGTGA. Trimming took off 2 bases at V and 6 bases at J, with 20 bases between the two ends. CDR3 length equals 17 residues.

In its sample, this clonotype was seen many times. The V call is TRBV28, the J call TRBJ1-6; 9 bases fit TRBD1. The J segment lost 8 bases and the V segment lost 6 bases, leaving 8 bases of the junction unmatched. The CDR3 is 15 residues long. Per germline, CDR1 MDHEN and CDR2 SYDVKM. CDR3 nucleotide sequence: TGTGCCAGCAGGGAGAGTACAGGGGGCCATTCACCCCTCCACTTT. This translates into CASRESTGGHSPLHF.